This T cell receptor beta chain is drawn from a study of response to subunit inactivated influenza vaccine. TCRdb fed the RT-PCR reads into MiXCR, producing one record per CDR3 protein. Of hundreds of thousands of distinct CDR3 sequences detected, more than 11% appear once; the ten largest clones hold 6% to 8%. This clonotype occurred a few times. Its specificity is unknown. The germline CDR1 and CDR2 sequences are SGHVS and FQNEAQ. V was pared by 5 bases and J by 2 bases, with 11 bases of the junction left unmatched. This CDR3 is 17 amino acids long. Study-wide findings and caveats: The authors suggested that every seasonal influenza vaccination recruits few new T cells.

This clonotype originated in a man in his fifties who received an inactivated influenza vaccine. The specimen was PBMCs from blood, collected less than 15 days before vaccination. The chain employs TRBV7-8 and TRBJ2-3; TRBD2 matches at 9 bases. The CDR3 DNA sequence: TGTGCCAGCAGCCTACCAGGGACTAGCAAGTACACAGATACGCAGTATTTT. Translation gives CASSLPGTSKYTDTQYF.